A single sample is the source of the 20 T cell receptor beta chains below, sequenced in a study of blood T cells in healthy people across ages. A J-beta primer mix and a sample-barcoded 5' primer were used in a second PCR of roughly 6 to 12 cycles. TCRdb re-analysed the 5' RACE reads in MiXCR, keeping a single row per CDR3 protein. This sample carries around 1,000,000 distinct CDR3 sequences, around 27% of them seen once, and the ten largest clones take 0.65% to 0.95%. The data were also submitted as part of a second study, on T cells of mothers and their children.

The sample comprised blood. These receptors came from a girl aged 2 to 9 in good health.

This chain links TRBV11-2 with TRBJ1-4, with no clear D. The CDR3 is 15 residues long. Trimming cost V 5 bases and J 0 bases, with 10 bases left between them. Germline CDR1 and CDR2: SGHAT and FQNNGV. CDR3 protein: CASSRTPATNEKLFF. The DNA for the CDR3 is TGTGCCAGCAGCCGTACCCCGGCAACTAATGAAAAACTGTTTTTT.

Only a few counts were recorded for this clonotype. This chain connects TRBV18 to TRBJ2-5; D might be TRBD1 or TRBD2, each matching 5 bases. The J call may be faulty, since TRBJ2-1 better matches the DNA end. CDR3 size: 14 residues. Germline V gene lookup returns CDR1 KGHSH and CDR2 LQKENI. The CDR3 coding sequence is TGTGCCAGCTCTAACCGGGACCCCCGAGGAGAGCAGTTCTTC. Translation gives CASSNRDPRGEQFF.

As for this clonotype: Compared with germline, one end of the junction differs, possibly owing to a read error. This chain connects TRBV7-2 to TRBJ1-3, with D perhaps matching TRBD1 (5 bases). This CDR3 spans 14 amino acids. The germline V gene encodes CDR1 SGHTA and CDR2 FQGNSA. The DNA for the CDR3 is TGTGCCAGCAGCCTGCAGGGCGGGAGAAACGCCATATATTTT. Encoded protein: CASSLQGGRNAIYF.

The genes are TRBV11-1 and TRBJ1-1, with D maybe TRBD1 (6 bases). Germline assignment: CDR1 SGHAT and CDR2 FQDESV (reference sequence). This CDR3 spans 15 amino acids. Trimming removed 5 bases from V and 1 base from J, with 14 bases in between. CDR3 region: CASSGYPTGNTEAFF. In DNA, the CDR3 is TGTGCCAGCAGCGGTTATCCGACAGGGAACACTGAAGCTTTCTTT.

The chain combines TRBV12-3 or TRBV12-4 with TRBJ1-5; D gene uncertain. Trimming cost V 4 bases and J 2 bases, with 9 bases left between them. This CDR3 has 14 residues. The CDR3 loop reads CASSSAMGNQPQHF. In nucleotides, the CDR3 is TGTGCCAGCAGTTCGGCGATGGGCAATCAGCCCCAGCATTTT.

This chain joins TRBV4-2 and TRBJ2-2; D might be TRBD1 or TRBD2, each matching 6 bases. Germline V gene data show CDR1 as LGHNA and CDR2 as YNFKEQ. The CDR3 sequence is 15 residues long. Trimming removed 0 bases from V and 4 bases from J, with 9 bases in between. CDR3 sequence reads: CASSQDRGGTGELFF. The CDR3 DNA follows: TGTGCCAGCAGCCAAGACAGGGGAGGCACCGGGGAGCTGTTTTTT.

The chain couples TRBV29-1 to TRBJ2-3, with 13 nucleotides matching TRBD2. J gave up 5 bases and V 5 bases, and 10 bases lay outside the gene matches. This CDR3 region has 16 residues. Germline CDR1 is SQVTM and CDR2 is ANQGSEA. In nucleotides, the CDR3 is TGCAGCGTTTCCCGGGGGACTAGCGGGGTTGGAGATACGCAGTATTTT. Translation gives CSVSRGTSGVGDTQYF.

V is TRBV5-1 and J is TRBJ2-1; 8 positions match TRBD1. The V gene's germline CDR1 is SGHRS and CDR2 YFSETQ. This CDR3 region has 16 residues. V was pared by 3 bases and J by 3 bases, with 8 bases of the junction left unmatched. CDR3 sequence reads: CASSSRTGKDYNEQFF. The CDR3 nucleotides read TGCGCCAGCAGCTCTAGGACAGGGAAAGACTACAATGAGCAGTTCTTC.

The chain uses TRBV7-8 and TRBJ2-4, with D possibly matching TRBD1 (6 bases). This CDR3 has 17 residues. The V end lost 3 bases, the J end lost 3 bases, and 18 bases lay between the germline ends. Germline V gives CDR1 SGHVS, CDR2 FQNEAQ. The CDR3 region has the DNA TGTGCCAGCAGCTTGAATTACAGGGTTGAGGTCAAAAACATTCAGTACTTC. Encoded protein: CASSLNYRVEVKNIQYF.

The chain couples TRBV29-1 to TRBJ2-7; TRBD2 matches at 7 bases. Germline V gives CDR1 SQVTM, CDR2 ANQGSEA. V was pared by 5 bases and J by 3 bases, with 10 bases of the junction left unmatched. The length of the CDR3 is 14 residues. Here the CDR3 DNA reads TGCAGCGTTCAACCCGCGGGGGTCAGCTACGAGCAGTACTTC. Its protein product is CSVQPAGVSYEQYF.

This clonotype was found many times. The rearrangement links TRBV18 to TRBJ2-5; tentatively, D is TRBD1 or TRBD2 (5 bases each). V shed 8 bases and J shed 2 bases, with 12 bases lying between them. Germline V gene sequence: CDR1 KGHSH, CDR2 LQKENI. The CDR3 has 13 amino acids. The CDR3, as DNA: TGTGCCAGCAGCCCGGGACCGCAAGAGACCCAGTACTTC. It encodes CASSPGPQETQYF.

This clonotype was counted a few times. The chain couples TRBV10-2 to TRBJ2-1, with 11 nucleotides matching TRBD2. The DNA end favors TRBJ2-5, so the J call may be wrong. Looked up from germline, CDR1 is WSHSY and CDR2 is SAAADI. This CDR3 region has 17 residues. CDR3 loop: CASGFEGTSGSQETQYF. The CDR3 bases are TGCGCCAGCGGATTCGAGGGGACTAGCGGCTCCCAAGAGACCCAGTACTTC.

There are a few counts of this clonotype. V usage is TRBV20-1 and J usage is TRBJ2-7; the match to TRBD1 covers 8 bases. The J segment lost 1 base and the V segment lost 5 bases, leaving 7 bases of the junction unmatched. CDR3 length: 14 amino acids. The germline V gene encodes CDR1 DFQATT and CDR2 SNEGSKA (reference sequence). In nucleotides, the CDR3 is TGCAGTGCTCCCGGACAGGGTATGTCCTACGAGCAGTACTTC. This codes for CSAPGQGMSYEQYF.

This clonotype was seen only a few times. The chain uses TRBV28 and TRBJ2-3; D perhaps matches TRBD2 (6 bases). Per germline, CDR1 MDHEN and CDR2 SYDVKM. The CDR3 runs to 13 residues. The V end was cut by 10 bases, the J end by 6 bases, with 17 bases between. The CDR3 sequence is CATEWRGTDTQYF. The CDR3, as DNA: TGTGCCACCGAGTGGAGGGGAACTGATACGCAGTATTTT.

This clonotype was seen a handful of times. The rearrangement joins TRBV28 to TRBJ2-1; TRBD1 is a possible D gene (5 bases). TRBJ2-7 matches the DNA end more closely, so the J call is doubtful. This CDR3 is 13 amino acids long. CDR1 and CDR2 from the germline V gene are MDHEN and SYDVKM. The CDR3 nucleotides read TGTGCCAGCTCAAAGGTGGACATTTTCGAGCAGTACTTC. Translation gives CASSKVDIFEQYF.

The J gene is TRBJ2-3, the V gene TRBV2; TRBD1 might be the D (6 bases). The CDR3 covers 14 residues. Germline V gives CDR1 SNHLY, CDR2 FYNNEI. Trimming shortened V by 7 bases and J by 4 bases, and 15 bases separated the two germline ends. The CDR3: CASNRLTGPDTQYF. The CDR3 bases are TGTGCCAGCAATAGATTGACAGGCCCAGATACGCAGTATTTT.

This clonotype showed up just a few times. This chain joins TRBV5-1 and TRBJ1-3; the D gene is possibly TRBD1 (5 bases). V gave up 4 bases and J gave up 4 bases, with 12 bases separating them. Per germline, CDR1 SGHRS and CDR2 YFSETQ. The CDR3 runs 14 residues. CDR3 sequence: CASSIGTVGNTIYF. The CDR3 bases are TGCGCCAGCAGCATAGGGACGGTCGGAAACACCATATATTTT.

This clonotype was found many times. The junction does not match germline at one end; this may be a read error. J is TRBJ2-5 and V is TRBV5-1; D uncertain. This CDR3 is 11 amino acids long. Germline lookup yields CDR1 SGHRS and CDR2 YFSETQ. CDR3 DNA: TGTGCCAGCAGCACCCAAGAGACCCAGTACTTC. Translation: CASSTQETQYF.

This clonotype was counted a few times. The chain has TRBV6-1 and TRBJ2-5; D not certain. The V end lost 4 bases, the J end lost 0 bases, and 24 bases lay between the germline ends. CDR1 MNHNS and CDR2 SASEGT come from the germline V gene. The CDR3 contains 19 residues. In nucleotides, the CDR3 is TGTGCCAGCAGTGGGACCGAAGGGCTTTCCTTTAAGTACCAAGAGACCCAGTACTTC. Translating gives CASSGTEGLSFKYQETQYF.

This clonotype was detected only a few times. This chain links TRBV3-1 with TRBJ2-1; tentatively, D is TRBD1 or TRBD2 (6 bases each). Germline values: CDR1 LGHDT, CDR2 YNNKEL (reference sequence). V lost 0 bases to trimming and J lost 1 base, with 13 bases between them. The length of the CDR3 is 17 residues. CDR3 in amino acids: CASSQEGGTPSYNEQFF. The CDR3 nucleotides are TGTGCCAGCAGCCAAGAAGGGGGGACTCCTTCCTACAATGAGCAGTTCTTC.